This T cell receptor (beta chain) was identified in a study of response to subunit inactivated influenza vaccine. For this clonotype: What it binds is unknown.

With 6 bases removed from V and 5 bases from J, the gap between germline ends came to 16 bases. The CDR3 runs 14 residues. In germline, CDR1 is LGHDT, CDR2 YNNKEL (reference sequence). TCRdb recomputed calls from the RT-PCR reads with MiXCR, one row per CDR3 protein. The sample holds around 530,000 distinct CDR3 sequences, approximately 15% seen once. Study-wide points: Researchers suggested that each seasonal influenza vaccination recruits few new T cells.

The chain joins TRBV3-1 to TRBJ1-1, with D unresolved. The receptor was derived from a man in his fifties or sixties who received an inactivated influenza vaccine. The specimen comprised CD4+ T cells sorted from PBMCs, sampled less than 25 months after vaccination. The CDR3 sequence is CASREGFGITEAFF. In nucleotides, the CDR3 is TGTGCCAGCAGGGAGGGCTTCGGGATAACTGAAGCTTTCTTT.